This entry lists 17 T cell receptor beta chains sequenced from one sample in a study of blood T cell repertoires in COVID-19. Assay: immunoSEQ multiplex PCR; the TCRdb copy retains only in-frame clones and omits some. The table has under 200,000 clones, under 85% seen once. Sequenced material: peripheral blood. The receptors were sampled from a woman of 80 years or more with acute or convalescent COVID-19.

This clone was seen a few times. V gene TRBV19 combines with J gene TRBJ2-5, with D possibly TRBD1 on 7 matching bases. The CDR3 covers 15 residues. The V and J ends lost 5 bases and 2 bases respectively, with 15 bases between them. CDR1 is LNHDA, CDR2 SQIVND, per germline (reference sequence). CDR3 DNA sequence: TGTGCCAGTAGTCAGGGGGGCTTCGGACAAGAGACCCAGTACTTC. It is translated as CASSQGGFGQETQYF.

This sequence joins TRBV19 and TRBJ1-3; D perhaps matches TRBD1 (6 bases). Germline values: CDR1 LNHDA, CDR2 SQIVND (reference sequence). Trimming shortened V by 6 bases and J by 2 bases, and 11 bases separated the two germline ends. This CDR3 is built from 14 residues. The CDR3 sequence is CASSKGQPGNTIYF. The DNA for the CDR3 is TGTGCCAGTAGCAAGGGACAACCTGGAAACACCATATATTTT.

The chain carries TRBV24-1 and TRBJ2-1; D call uncertain. The CDR3 spans 12 residues. Germline assignment: CDR1 KGHDR and CDR2 SFDVKD. The V gene lost 0 bases and the J gene lost 10 bases, with 6 bases spanning the gap. CDR3 protein: CATSDLTGEQFF. The DNA of the CDR3 is TGTGCCACCAGTGATTTGACCGGGGAGCAGTTCTTC.

The chain couples TRBV7-2 to TRBJ2-7, with TRBD2 as a possible D gene (7 bases). CDR1 is SGHTA, CDR2 FQGNSA, per germline. Trimming cost V 2 bases and J 0 bases, with 11 bases left between them. CDR3 length: 15 amino acids. In DNA, the CDR3 is TGTGCCAGCAGCTTAAGGCGGGGGCTCTCCTACGAGCAGTACTTC. Residues: CASSLRRGLSYEQYF.

V and J are TRBV7-2 and TRBJ2-5; 8 bases map to TRBD1. Looked up from germline, CDR1 is SGHTA and CDR2 is FQGNSA. The CDR3 covers 14 residues. The junction had 3 bases not matched to a gene; V was cut back by 4 bases and J by 2 bases. In nucleotides, the CDR3 is TGTGCCAGCAGCTCAGGACAGGGTCAAGAGACCCAGTACTTC. It specifies CASSSGQGQETQYF.

The chain carries TRBV6-5 and TRBJ2-7, with TRBD1 matching 8 bases. CDR1 is MNHEY, CDR2 SVGAGI, per germline. The CDR3 is made up of 13 amino acids. V was pared by 4 bases and J by 5 bases, with 4 bases of the junction left unmatched. The CDR3 DNA sequence: TGTGCCAGCAGTTTAGCAGGGGGCAACGAGCAGTACTTC. Protein sequence: CASSLAGGNEQYF.

The chain is built from TRBV2 and TRBJ1-3; no clear D gene. V dropped 3 bases and J dropped 3 bases, with 12 bases sitting between them. The CDR3 contains 15 residues. Germline CDR1 SNHLY, CDR2 FYNNEI. The CDR3 protein is CASSESRVSGNTIYF. DNA of the CDR3: TGTGCCAGCAGTGAGTCCCGCGTTAGTGGAAACACCATATATTTT.

The chain has TRBV5-4 and TRBJ2-1; weak D call: TRBD1 (6 bases). Germline V gene sequence: CDR1 SGHNT, CDR2 YYREEE (reference sequence). This CDR3 region has 16 residues. V was cut by 4 bases and J by 1 base, with 15 bases left in between. The CDR3 is CASSGRQVLSYNEQFF. The CDR3 DNA follows: TGTGCCAGCAGCGGAAGACAGGTCCTATCCTACAATGAGCAGTTCTTC.

The gene calls are TRBV5-4 and TRBJ2-2; 7 bases agree with TRBD2. The junction had 4 bases not matched to a gene; V was cut back by 0 bases and J by 2 bases. The CDR3 runs to 16 residues. Germline V gene lookup returns CDR1 SGHNT and CDR2 YYREEE (reference sequence). CDR3 region: CASSLGGGLNTGELFF. CDR3 DNA: TGTGCCAGCAGCTTGGGTGGGGGACTAAACACCGGGGAGCTGTTTTTT.

This clone was seen once. The chain joins TRBV9 to TRBJ2-2; 12 nucleotides agree with TRBD2. Germline trimming cut 3 bases from V and 7 bases from J; bases unmatched to any gene: 4. The length of the CDR3 is 15 residues. CDR1 is SGDLS, CDR2 YYNGEE, per germline. The CDR3 loop reads CASSGLAGANGELFF. The CDR3 nucleotides are TGTGCCAGCAGCGGACTAGCGGGGGCGAACGGGGAGCTGTTTTTT.

This clone was detected once. Here the CDR3 reads CASSEQGYTGELFF. CDR3 nucleotide sequence: TGTGCCAGCAGTGAACAGGGCTACACCGGGGAGCTGTTTTTT. The chain joins TRBV6-1 to TRBJ2-2; weak D call: TRBD1 (5 bases). CDR1 and CDR2 (germline): MNHNS, SASEGT. V was trimmed by 2 bases and J by 3 bases, leaving 7 bases between them. CDR3 length: 14 residues.

The chain carries TRBV5-4 and TRBJ1-2; 7 nucleotides agree with TRBD1. Germline loops: CDR1 SGHNT, CDR2 YYREEE (reference sequence). Trimming cost V 2 bases and J 3 bases; bases outside gene matches: 4. This CDR3 is built from 14 residues. This CDR3 is CASSLQGRDYGYTF. The CDR3 nucleotides read TGTGCCAGCAGCTTACAGGGGCGGGACTATGGCTACACCTTC.

This clone was seen a single time. The rearrangement links TRBV4-3 to TRBJ1-4, with a possible D match to TRBD1 (5 bases). CDR3 length: 16 amino acids. CDR1 is LGHNA and CDR2 is YSLEER in the germline V gene. V was shortened by 0 bases and J by 6 bases, with 14 bases between the two germline ends. The CDR3 protein is CASSQDFSPGDEKLFF. The DNA of the CDR3 is TGCGCCAGCAGCCAAGATTTCTCCCCGGGGGATGAAAAACTGTTTTTT.

The rearrangement joins TRBV6-5 to TRBJ2-3; the match to TRBD1 covers 7 bases. The CDR3 contains 15 residues. The junction had 11 bases not matched to a gene; V was cut back by 6 bases and J by 5 bases. CDR1 is MNHEY and CDR2 is SVGAGI in the germline V gene. The CDR3 bases are TGTGCCAGCAGGGACAGGACCCCCCCAGAAGATACGCAGTATTTT. As protein: CASRDRTPPEDTQYF.

V and J are TRBV18 and TRBJ2-5; D is perhaps TRBD2 (5 bases). Germline V lookup: CDR1 KGHSH, CDR2 LQKENI. The CDR3 consists of 14 residues. The V end was cut by 6 bases, the J end by 5 bases, with 16 bases between. The CDR3 reads CASSPGNPGETQYF. CDR3 bases: TGTGCCAGCTCGCCCGGGAACCCGGGGGAGACCCAGTACTTC.

The chain joins TRBV7-2 to TRBJ1-6; no definite D call. The CDR3 spans 15 residues. V lost 1 base and J lost 7, with 11 bases in between. Germline-derived CDR1 and CDR2 are SGHTA and FQGNSA. Here the CDR3 reads CASSLGAAGNSPLHF. In DNA, the CDR3 is TGTGCCAGCAGCTTAGGGGCGGCGGGCAATTCACCCCTCCACTTT. Complete variable domain (other parts from reference TRBV7-2 and TRBJ1-6): GAGVSQSPSNKVTEKGKDVELRCDPISGHTALYWYRQSLGQGLEFLIYFQGNSAPDKSGLPSDRFSAERTGGSVSTLTIQRTQQEDSAVYLCASSLGAAGNSPLHFGNGTRLTVT.

The rearrangement joins TRBV5-1 to TRBJ2-7; 7 nucleotides match TRBD1. Germline assignment: CDR1 SGHRS and CDR2 YFSETQ. The CDR3 is 14 amino acids. V lost 2 bases and J lost 1; bases outside the gene matches: 3. The CDR3 is CASSFGQESYEQYF. The CDR3 DNA sequence: TGCGCCAGCAGCTTTGGACAGGAGTCCTACGAGCAGTACTTC.